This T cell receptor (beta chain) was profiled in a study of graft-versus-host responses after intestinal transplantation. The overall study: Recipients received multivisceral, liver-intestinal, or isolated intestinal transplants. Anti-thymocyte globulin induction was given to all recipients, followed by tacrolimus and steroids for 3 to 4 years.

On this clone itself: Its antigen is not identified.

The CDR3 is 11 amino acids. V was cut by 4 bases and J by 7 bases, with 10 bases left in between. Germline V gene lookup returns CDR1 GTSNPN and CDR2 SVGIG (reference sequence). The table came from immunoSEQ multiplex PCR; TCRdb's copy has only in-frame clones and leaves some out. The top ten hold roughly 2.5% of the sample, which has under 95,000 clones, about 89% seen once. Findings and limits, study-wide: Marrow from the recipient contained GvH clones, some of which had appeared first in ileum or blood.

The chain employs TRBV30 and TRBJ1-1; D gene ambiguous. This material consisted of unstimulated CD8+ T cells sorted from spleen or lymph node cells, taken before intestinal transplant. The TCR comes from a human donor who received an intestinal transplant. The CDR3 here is CAWMGGNEAFF. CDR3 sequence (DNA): TGTGCCTGGATGGGAGGGAATGAAGCTTTCTTT. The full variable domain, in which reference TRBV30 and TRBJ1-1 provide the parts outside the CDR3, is SQTIHQWPATLVQPVGSPLSLECTVEGTSNPNLYWYRQAAGRGLQLLFYSVGIGQISSEVPQNLSASRPQDRQFILSSKKLLLSDSGFYLCAWMGGNEAFFGQGTRLTVV.